Sequencing of this T cell receptor (beta chain) was carried out in a study of human T cells and chemical hapten exposure. Using its own MiXCR run on the RACE reads, TCRdb lists one record per CDR3 protein. The sample holds about 340,000 distinct CDR3 sequences, around 7% seen once. This clonotype was detected ten times or more. The CDR3 runs 13 residues. V trimming: 6 bases; J trimming: 5 bases; junction bases outside the gene matches: 6. Described time point: patch test 1, 2 weeks after DPC sensitization. The treatment denotes: therapeutic diphenylcyclopropenone sensitization with weekly scalp DPC. This clonotype was obtained from a woman aged 18 to 35 with alopecia areata. Some clones in this sample may be carry-over from other donors' samples. This specimen consisted of whole blood, obtained in connection with sensitization to the hapten diphenylcyclopropenone (DPC). The chain employs TRBV12-3 or TRBV12-4 and TRBJ1-2; 7 bases map to TRBD1. The CDR3 loop is CASSTGERYGYTF. CDR3 coding DNA: TGTGCCAGCAGCACAGGGGAACGGTATGGCTACACCTTC.